What follows are 10 T cell receptor beta chains derived from one specimen sequenced in a study of T cells in Graves' hyperthyroidism and ophthalmopathy. The source material, RNA transcripts, was used to amplify TCR beta CDR3 regions. A set of HTBI primers served as the primers for a first-round RT-PCR of the TCR CDR3. A single record per CDR3 protein comes from TCRdb applying MiXCR to the multiplex PCR reads. Among approximately 400,000 distinct CDR3 sequences, approximately 18% were seen once, and the ten largest hold 35% to 50%. Source material: blood. These receptors originate from a man younger than 35 with Graves' ophthalmopathy.

This clonotype was counted between two and nine times. The chain combines TRBV6-2 or TRBV6-3 with TRBJ1-5, with 7 bases fitting TRBD1. The CDR3 runs to 15 residues. V shed 6 bases, J shed 3 bases, and the junction held 8 bases outside the gene matches. In germline, CDR1 is MNHEY, CDR2 SVGEGT. CDR3: CASRAGQVHNQPQHF. CDR3 nucleotide sequence: TGTGCCAGCAGAGCAGGACAGGTACACAATCAGCCCCAGCATTTT.

This clonotype occurred many times. This chain connects TRBV5-6 to TRBJ2-5; 10 bases map to TRBD2. Germline-derived CDR1 and CDR2 are SGHDT and YYEEEE. V gave up 2 bases and J gave up 4 bases; unmatched junction bases: 2. This CDR3 region has 14 residues. This CDR3 reads CASSFPSGGETQYF. In DNA form, the CDR3 reads TGTGCCAGCAGCTTCCCTAGCGGGGGAGAGACCCAGTACTTC.

This clonotype was picked up a small number of times. The J gene is TRBJ2-7, the V gene TRBV7-2, with a tentative D call TRBD2 (5 bases). From germline, CDR1 is SGHTA and CDR2 FQGNSA. The germline V and J ends were trimmed by 0 bases and 3 bases, with 12 bases remaining between them. This CDR3 comprises 15 residues. CDR3 sequence (DNA): TGTGCCAGCAGCTTAGCGAGGGATAGATACTACGAGCAGTACTTC. It specifies CASSLARDRYYEQYF.

This clonotype was seen only a few times. This chain connects TRBV10-3 to TRBJ2-7; 7 nucleotides match TRBD2. The CDR3 is 12 amino acids. Germline CDR1 reads ENHRY; CDR2 reads SYGVKD. Germline trimming cut 5 bases from V and 7 bases from J; bases unmatched to any gene: 5. Written as DNA, the CDR3 is TGTGCCATCAGTTCGGGGAGGGAAGAGCAGTACTTC. Protein: CAISSGREEQYF.

The rearrangement uses TRBV4-1 and TRBJ1-1, with TRBD1 as a possible D gene (6 bases). The V gene lost 4 bases and the J gene lost 4 bases, with 13 bases spanning the gap. Germline V gives CDR1 MGHRA, CDR2 YSYEKL. This CDR3 contains 14 residues. The CDR3 region has the DNA TGCGCCAGCAGCCTATTCAGGGGTTCCACTGAAGCTTTCTTT. Encoded protein: CASSLFRGSTEAFF.

V gene TRBV7-9 combines with J gene TRBJ2-1, with a weak D call TRBD2 (5 bases). Germline loops: CDR1 SEHNR, CDR2 FQNEAQ (reference sequence). The CDR3 has 15 residues. V was clipped by 6 bases and J by 0 bases, with 12 bases between them. In DNA, the CDR3 is TGTGCCAGCAGTTACGCGGGTGCCTCCTACAATGAGCAGTTCTTC. Amino acids: CASSYAGASYNEQFF.

The rearrangement joins TRBV7-6 to TRBJ2-5; D might be TRBD2 (6 bases). This CDR3 comprises 14 residues. Trimming cost V 1 base and J 4 bases, with 10 bases left between them. Germline V gene lookup returns CDR1 SGHVS and CDR2 FNYEAQ. CDR3: CASSLDGRGETQYF. DNA for the CDR3: TGTGCCAGCAGCTTAGACGGGCGGGGAGAGACCCAGTACTTC.

This chain joins TRBV27 and TRBJ2-3; 11 nucleotides line up with TRBD1. J was trimmed by 5 bases and V by 2 bases; bases with no gene match: 9. Germline V CDR1 and CDR2: MNHEY, SMNVEV (reference sequence). The CDR3 spans 17 residues. This CDR3 is CASSLPTGTGGLDTQYF. CDR3 sequence (DNA): TGTGCCAGCAGTTTACCTACCGGGACAGGGGGGTTAGATACGCAGTATTTT.

This clonotype appeared a few times. V usage is TRBV29-1 and J usage is TRBJ2-3; 10 bases are a match to TRBD1. CDR1 and CDR2 from the germline V gene are SQVTM and ANQGSEA. Trimming removed 4 bases from V and 3 bases from J; junction bases left unmatched: 4. This CDR3 has 14 residues. The CDR3 region is CSVGQGARTDTQYF. In DNA, the CDR3 is TGCAGCGTTGGACAGGGGGCGAGGACAGATACGCAGTATTTT.

This clonotype was observed a handful of times. This may arise from a read error, as a much more abundant clone is one base away. The V call is TRBV12-3 or TRBV12-4, the J call TRBJ2-3; TRBD2 aligns across 9 bases. The CDR3 length is 15 residues. Trimming at V came to 3 bases and at J to 8 bases, leaving 9 bases not matched to a gene. The CDR3 is CASSFTAGGRGTQYF. The CDR3 DNA sequence: TGTGCCAGCAGTTTCACGGCGGGGGGGCGAGGTACGCAGTATTTT.